This TCR beta chain came from a study of shared clonotypes between healthy human individuals. Study-wide results and caveats: Non-shared clonotypes displayed generation probabilities falling below those of clonotypes present in all four donors. Four donors had around 5% of their naive CD4 clonotypes in common.

As regards this clone: Its specificity is not known.

CDR3 length: 13 residues. Germline CDR1 reads MNHNS; CDR2 reads SASEGT. Trimming took 6 bases from V and 10 from J, leaving 13 bases between them. For every subset, genomic DNA was evenly distributed across several immunoSEQ plates. Sequencing was performed with immunoSEQ multiplex PCR; in TCRdb, only in-frame clones are kept and a portion is missing. The table shows around 2.3 million clones, with under 97% occurring only once. Memory CD4+ cells were the fraction left after CD45RA+ naive selection. This TCR was recovered from a man younger than 35 in good health. The chain combines TRBV6-1 with TRBJ1-6; D not certain. Sequenced material: naive CD4+ T cells sorted from blood. The subset denotes: CD45RA+ positively selected. CDR3 bases: TGTGCCAGCAGCGAGCTCGATGAATCACCCCTCCACTTT. It codes for CASSELDESPLHF.